This entry concerns a single T cell receptor beta chain. This clonotype was recorded many times. The antigen it recognizes is unknown. Within one base of it there is no much larger clone, and no base qualities were kept. The germline V gene encodes CDR1 KGHDR and CDR2 SFDVKD. V loses 4 bases, J loses 2 bases, and the germline ends lie 8 bases apart. Inclusive of the bounding cysteine and phenylalanine, the CDR3 is 13 residues long. Solely the CDR3 DNA is kept, with 39 bases framed from the first base. This record belongs to a study of glioma-infiltrating T cells (dated by TCRdb to about 2016). About the full investigation: TCR alpha- and beta-chain repertoires were sequenced from glioma tissue, non-neoplastic brain tissue and matched peripheral blood mononuclear cells. To gauge divergence between tissue and blood T-cell populations, every tissue-infiltrating repertoire was compared against the peripheral blood repertoire from the same patient. Three low-grade glioma patients, 7 to 9 primary glioblastoma patients and three non-glioma patients contributing non-neoplastic brain tissue were included in the paired cohort.

TCR alpha and beta CDR3 regions were amplified with the iRepertoire nested amplicon-rescue multiplex PCR (arm-PCR) platform from RNA. For one-step reverse transcription and amplification, roughly 85-400 ng of tissue mRNA or PBMC total RNA was used as input. After bead purification, a secondary multiplex PCR added Illumina adapters, and libraries were gel-purified between 200 and 400 bp. Libraries carried internal 6-nucleotide barcodes used for demultiplexing. Sequencing of the libraries was done on an Illumina MiSeq using 2x220 or 2x250 nucleotide paired-end reads. On the authors' methods: FLASH 1.2.11 was used to merge paired reads, and BWA-MEM then aligned the reads to the GRCh37 human genome before TRA and TRB reads were extracted. An IMGT-derived reference of cassette sequences and CDR3 motifs, with pseudogenes included, was used for V and J assignment. Reads were translated in three frames, and productive CDR3s were defined by a C…FGXG motif without stop codons. Clonotypes were defined as unique combinations of V-J cassette pair and CDR3 amino acid sequence. Filtering of reads was based on Hamming distance, with the threshold set by the sequence error rate of each sample in mapped regions. Through fastp at Q25 and MiXCR, TCRdb rebuilt clones from the public reads, retaining in-frame beta chains. Under each unique CDR3 protein, matching rows form one entry showing the most common genes and DNA. TCRdb, rather than the study authors, made the V and J calls. In all, the sample holds about 180,000 distinct CDR3 sequences, and approximately 40% of those were seen once. Jointly, the top ten make up over 4% of the sample.

Overall study results and their limits: VJ-independent divergence between tissue and blood was lower than expected in non-neoplastic patients but higher than expected in all gliomas, particularly low-grade gliomas. Only a very small number of CDR3 sequences turned up in both tissue and blood, a result put down to high CDR3 diversity combined with limited sampling. Group comparisons were based on small numbers of patients: three non-neoplastic, three low-grade glioma and several glioblastoma patients.

This sequence originates from a human donor with low-grade glioma or glioblastoma, undergoing nonglioma brain surgery, or in good health (not recorded which). The specimen was glioma tissue, nonneoplastic brain tissue, or PBMCs (not recorded which). The chain links TRBV24-1 with TRBJ2-7, and the D gene may be TRBD2, 5 bases matching. The DNA reads TGTGCCACCAGTGACATGACTACCTACGAGCAGTACTTC. Its coded protein is CATSDMTTYEQYF.